The 29 T cell receptor beta chains below come from one sample, sequenced in a study of T cell repertoires in cytomegalovirus infection. TCRdb redid the calling of the reads with MiXCR, one entry per CDR3 protein. Of about 250,000 distinct CDR3 sequences in the sample, 17% were seen once. Sequencing input: CD8+ T cells from PBMCs. The receptors stem from a human donor in good health (CMV status not recorded). Some clones in this sample may be carry-over from other donors' samples.

This clonotype was detected many times. This rearrangement joins TRBV24-1 to TRBJ2-2; 8 positions agree with TRBD1. Losses at the gene ends were 4 bases for V and 3 bases for J; bases not matched to a gene: 3. The CDR3 is 15 residues long. Germline V gene lookup returns CDR1 KGHDR and CDR2 SFDVKD. The CDR3 DNA follows: TGTGCCACCAGTGAGTCGGACAGGGACACCGGGGAGCTGTTTTTT. It codes for CATSESDRDTGELFF.

This clonotype appeared a single time. A read error may be the cause here, since a much bigger clone is one base away. This chain joins TRBV6-5 and TRBJ2-1; 8 bases are a match to TRBD2. V gave up 5 bases and J gave up 9 bases; unmatched junction bases: 6. The CDR3 extends over 13 amino acids. CDR1 MNHEY and CDR2 SVGAGI come from the germline V gene. The CDR3 loop reads CASSTGTSIEQFF. The CDR3 DNA sequence: TGTGCCAGCAGTACCGGGACTAGTATTGAGCAGTTCTTC.

The chain employs TRBV9 and TRBJ1-1; D is unresolved. Germline CDR1 SGDLS, CDR2 YYNGEE. The CDR3 extends over 15 amino acids. Trimming removed 4 bases from V and 5 bases from J, with 18 bases in between. The CDR3 DNA reads as TGTGCCAGCAGCTCGGGGAGGACCGTGACTACTGAAGCTTTCTTT. As protein: CASSSGRTVTTEAFF.

This clonotype was seen many times. This chain connects TRBV6-2 or TRBV6-3 to TRBJ2-7, with 7 bases identical to TRBD2. The V and J ends lost 6 bases and 3 bases, in that order; junction bases with no gene match: 8. The CDR3 has 14 residues. Germline lookup yields CDR1 MNHEY and CDR2 SVGEGT. This CDR3 reads CASRPGLRNYEQYF. CDR3 bases: TGTGCCAGCAGACCGGGACTAAGAAACTACGAGCAGTACTTC.

The rearrangement uses TRBV6-6 and TRBJ2-7; D may be TRBD2 (5 bases). The germline V gene encodes CDR1 MNHNY and CDR2 SVGAGI (reference sequence). CDR3 length: 13 residues. The V and J ends lost 8 bases and 3 bases respectively, with 14 bases between them. CDR3 coding DNA: TGTGCCAGCGGGGTCCGGGGATTCTACGAGCAGTACTTC. Translation: CASGVRGFYEQYF.

This clonotype has ten or more counts. V is TRBV6-2 or TRBV6-3 and J is TRBJ1-2, with TRBD1 matching over 9 bases. V lost 0 bases and J lost 8; bases outside the gene matches: 7. There are 15 residues in the CDR3. Germline CDR1 is MNHEY and CDR2 is SVGEGT. CDR3 protein: CASSYSGTGYGGYTF. The CDR3 region has the DNA TGTGCCAGCAGTTACTCCGGGACAGGGTATGGCGGCTACACCTTC.

The CDR3 region is CASNPLAGLSNEKLFF. The CDR3 nucleotides read TGTGCCAGCAACCCACTCGCCGGACTTTCTAATGAAAAACTGTTTTTT. V is TRBV6-4 and J is TRBJ1-4; D uncertain. Germline V gene lookup returns CDR1 MRHNA and CDR2 SNTAGT. The CDR3 covers 16 residues. The V and J ends lost 7 bases and 3 bases respectively, with 18 bases between them.

The V gene is TRBV7-9, the J gene TRBJ1-1; D call uncertain. The CDR3 sequence is 15 residues long. The germline V and J ends were trimmed by 5 bases and 4 bases, with 17 bases remaining between them. Germline CDR1 SEHNR, CDR2 FQNEAQ (reference sequence). CDR3 DNA sequence: TGTGCCAGCAGCCCACTTAAGGTGCGGGGCACTGAAGCTTTCTTT. Its protein product is CASSPLKVRGTEAFF.

In this sample, this clonotype turned up a few times. CDR3 in DNA: TGTGCCAGCAGCCAGGGACAGGGGACGGACTCCTACGAGCAGTACTTC. Residues: CASSQGQGTDSYEQYF. The chain carries TRBV4-2 and TRBJ2-7; TRBD1 agrees at 10 bases. The V segment lost 3 bases and the J segment 0 bases; nucleotides outside the gene matches: 5. The V gene's germline CDR1 is LGHNA and CDR2 YNFKEQ. CDR3 length: 16 residues.

This rearrangement joins TRBV5-1 to TRBJ2-1; perhaps D is TRBD1 or TRBD2 (5 bases each). In germline, CDR1 is SGHRS, CDR2 YFSETQ. V lost 5 bases to trimming and J lost 3 bases, with 21 bases between them. CDR3 length equals 17 residues. The CDR3: CASRTPGDGTGYNEQFF. As DNA, the CDR3 is TGCGCCAGCAGGACCCCCGGGGACGGTACCGGCTACAATGAGCAGTTCTTC.

This clonotype occurred many times. V gene TRBV12-3 or TRBV12-4 combines with J gene TRBJ2-1, with D hard to call. Between the trimmed V and J ends, which lost 6 bases and 0 bases, there was a span of 12 bases. The CDR3 has 15 residues. CDR3 DNA: TGTGCCAGCAGCTTTACAGCCAGCTCCTACAATGAGCAGTTCTTC. It translates to CASSFTASSYNEQFF.

This clonotype was seen only a few times. This rearrangement joins TRBV4-1 to TRBJ2-4, with D unclear. This CDR3 contains 17 residues. Germline CDR1 reads MGHRA; CDR2 reads YSYEKL. V shed 3 bases and J shed 0 bases, with 15 bases lying between them. CDR3 loop: CASSQAVGSLAKNIQYF. CDR3 nucleotides: TGCGCCAGCAGCCAGGCCGTGGGCAGCCTAGCCAAAAACATTCAGTACTTC.

This clonotype was detected many times. The chain links TRBV7-2 to TRBJ2-7, with D possibly being TRBD1 or TRBD2 (6 bases each). Trimming took off 0 bases at V and 2 bases at J, with 11 bases between the two ends. The CDR3 runs 15 residues. Looked up from germline, CDR1 is SGHTA and CDR2 is FQGNSA. The CDR3 nucleotides read TGTGCCAGCAGCTTAGCGGGGGGCCGGGCCTACGAGCAGTACTTC. Translating it yields CASSLAGGRAYEQYF. The full variable domain, with the rest looked up from reference TRBV7-2 and TRBJ2-7, is GAGVSQSPSNKVTEKGKDVELRCDPISGHTALYWYRQSLGQGLEFLIYFQGNSAPDKSGLPSDRFSAERTGGSVSTLTIQRTQQEDSAVYLCASSLAGGRAYEQYFGPGTRLTVT.

Details on this clonotype: A read error may be the cause here, since a much bigger clone is one base away. Since the CDR3 does not end with the conserved phenylalanine or tryptophan, this likely comes from a read error. V gene TRBV12-3 or TRBV12-4 combines with J gene TRBJ2-7; no firm D call. The CDR3 is made up of 12 amino acids. The germline V and J ends were trimmed by 5 bases and 3 bases, with 8 bases remaining between them. CDR3 protein: CASSQGNYEQYS. CDR3 in DNA: TGTGCCAGCAGTCAAGGGAACTACGAGCAGTACTCC.

This clonotype has ten or more counts. The gene calls are TRBV7-9 and TRBJ1-5; D ambiguous. This CDR3 has 17 amino acids. Germline V gene data show CDR1 as SEHNR and CDR2 as FQNEAQ (reference sequence). V was shortened by 1 base and J by 0 bases, with 13 bases between the two germline ends. The CDR3 DNA follows: TGTGCCAGCAGCTTAGGTCCGGGCCCTCGTAGCAATCAGCCCCAGCATTTT. Amino acids: CASSLGPGPRSNQPQHF.

This chain connects TRBV13 to TRBJ2-7, with D perhaps matching TRBD1 (5 bases). The CDR3 is 19 amino acids. V shed 2 bases and J shed 0 bases, with 23 bases lying between them. Per the germline V gene, CDR1 is PRHDT and CDR2 is FYEKMQ (reference sequence). This chain's CDR3 is CASSLFGARADPSSYEQYF. CDR3 coding DNA: TGTGCCAGCAGCTTATTTGGGGCCAGGGCGGACCCGAGCTCCTACGAGCAGTACTTC.

The genes are TRBV29-1 and TRBJ1-1; 7 bases map to TRBD1. J was trimmed by 2 bases and V by 7 bases; bases with no gene match: 13. This CDR3 comprises 15 residues. Germline CDR1 SQVTM, CDR2 ANQGSEA. The CDR3 DNA is TGCAGCGCACCCGACAGGACAGGACCAAACACTGAAGCTTTCTTT. Protein sequence: CSAPDRTGPNTEAFF.

This clonotype showed up just a few times. V is TRBV6-6 and J is TRBJ1-6, with unresolved D. V was cut by 2 bases and J by 7 bases, with 12 bases left in between. The V gene's germline CDR1 is MNHNY and CDR2 SVGAGI (reference sequence). The CDR3 is 15 amino acids. The CDR3 nucleotides read TGTGCCAGCAGTTACCAAATCGGGCTAAATTCACCCCTCCACTTT. Residues: CASSYQIGLNSPLHF.

The chain links TRBV20-1 to TRBJ2-2, with TRBD1 as a possible D gene (6 bases). The germline V gene has CDR1 DFQATT and CDR2 SNEGSKA (reference sequence). Trimming removed 0 bases at V and 5 bases at J, with 16 bases between. This CDR3 is built from 16 residues. CDR3 nucleotide sequence: TGCAGTGCTAGAGATCCGAGGACAGCACTGACCGGGGAGCTGTTTTTT. Residues: CSARDPRTALTGELFF.

This clonotype was seen a handful of times. The V gene is TRBV11-2, the J gene TRBJ2-7; 11 positions match TRBD2. Unmatched junction bases numbered 8, after V lost 1 base and J lost 0 bases. The CDR3 sequence is 18 residues long. Per the germline V gene, CDR1 is SGHAT and CDR2 is FQNNGV. Written as DNA, the CDR3 is TGTGCCAGCAGCTTAGCCCTAGCGGGGGGCCTAAGCTCCTACGAGCAGTACTTC. It codes for CASSLALAGGLSSYEQYF. The complete variable domain, with remaining parts taken from reference TRBV11-2 and TRBJ2-7, reads EAGVAQSPRYKIIEKRQSVAFWCNPISGHATLYWYQQILGQGPKLLIQFQNNGVVDDSQLPKDRFSAERLKGVDSTLKIQPAKLEDSAVYLCASSLALAGGLSSYEQYFGPGTRLTVT.

This clonotype was observed a handful of times. The chain links TRBV5-6 to TRBJ1-4, with TRBD1 matching 8 bases. V lost 2 bases, J lost 0 bases, and 6 bases stayed unmatched. Germline assignment: CDR1 SGHDT and CDR2 YYEEEE. This CDR3 has 17 amino acids. Here the CDR3 DNA reads TGTGCCAGCAGCTTCCGGACAGGGACCGCAACTAATGAAAAACTGTTTTTT. The encoded protein is CASSFRTGTATNEKLFF.

CDR3 sequence (DNA): TGTGCCAGCAGCTTAACAAACCACTCCTACGAGCAGTACTTC. Translating gives CASSLTNHSYEQYF. The rearrangement links TRBV13 to TRBJ2-7, with no clear D. The germline V gene has CDR1 PRHDT and CDR2 FYEKMQ (reference sequence). V was clipped by 2 bases and J by 0 bases, with 8 bases between them. The CDR3 spans 14 residues.

V gene TRBV20-1 combines with J gene TRBJ2-7; TRBD2 is a possible D gene (6 bases). CDR3 length: 16 amino acids. CDR1 and CDR2 from the germline V gene are DFQATT and SNEGSKA (reference sequence). The V gene lost 0 bases and the J gene lost 0 bases, with 15 bases spanning the gap. CDR3 loop: CSARDPPTRLSYEQYF. The CDR3 bases are TGCAGTGCTAGAGATCCCCCGACTAGACTCTCCTACGAGCAGTACTTC.

The genes are TRBV29-1 and TRBJ2-7; TRBD1 or TRBD2 may be the D gene (5 bases each). Trimming removed 6 bases at V and 3 bases at J, with 12 bases between. Per germline, CDR1 SQVTM and CDR2 ANQGSEA. The CDR3 length is 12 residues. The CDR3 DNA reads TGCAGCGTCCGGGACGGCCGCTACGAGCAGTACTTC. It codes for CSVRDGRYEQYF.

This clonotype was counted between two and nine times. For the CDR3, the DNA is TGTGCCATCAGTTCCGACCCATATCAGAACACTGAAGCTTTCTTT. It codes for CAISSDPYQNTEAFF. The chain is built from TRBV10-3 and TRBJ1-1; no clear D gene. Trimming removed 5 bases at V and 1 base at J, with 14 bases between. The CDR3 totals 15 residues. CDR1 is ENHRY, CDR2 SYGVKD, per germline.

The chain couples TRBV11-2 to TRBJ2-7, with D perhaps matching TRBD2 (6 bases). Trimming left V 5 bases short and J 3 bases short, with 11 bases between. The CDR3 runs 13 residues. The germline V gene has CDR1 SGHAT and CDR2 FQNNGV. The CDR3 DNA is TGTGCCAGCAGCCGCGGGACTTACTACGAGCAGTACTTC. It yields the protein CASSRGTYYEQYF.

Comment on this clonotype: At one end, the junction sequence differs from germline, possibly due to a read error. V and J are TRBV7-6 and TRBJ2-1; 10 bases are a match to TRBD2. In germline, CDR1 is SGHVS, CDR2 FNYEAQ. This CDR3 is built from 14 residues. CDR3 sequence: CASSLLGTSDEQFF. DNA of the CDR3: TGTGCTAGCAGCTTACTTGGGACTAGCGATGAGCAGTTCTTC.

This clonotype has at least ten counts. The junction differs from germline at one of its ends, possibly a read error. Here the CDR3 reads CASSIAGLASF. The CDR3 bases are TGTGCCAGTAGTATCGCGGGACTAGCTTCTTTT. This chain links TRBV19 with TRBJ2-3, with TRBD2 identical over 9 bases. Per germline, CDR1 LNHDA and CDR2 SQIVND (reference sequence). The CDR3 has 11 amino acids.

Ten or more counts support this clonotype. The genes are TRBV7-8 and TRBJ1-3; D is possibly TRBD1 (5 bases). The CDR3 contains 17 residues. CDR1 and CDR2 (germline): SGHVS, FQNEAQ. V lost 5 bases to trimming and J lost 0 bases, with 17 bases between them. Written as DNA, the CDR3 is TGTGCCAGCAGCCACGGGACCAGAGGGGTCTCTGGAAACACCATATATTTT. Its translation: CASSHGTRGVSGNTIYF.